The source of this T cell receptor beta chain is a study of blood T cell repertoires in COVID-19. The overall study: PBMCs, B-cell-depleted T cells, or T cells provided the cDNA or gDNA that made up the material.

V lost 10 bases to trimming and J lost 5 bases; unmatched junction nucleotides: 6. CDR1 and CDR2 from the germline V gene are LNHDA and SQIVND (reference sequence). The CDR3 is made up of 12 amino acids. Repertoires were generated with immunoSEQ multiplex PCR, while TCRdb's copy carries only in-frame clones and drops some. The sample yields over 250,000 clones, approximately 90% seen once. The sequencing sample was made of peripheral blood. This chain joins TRBV19 and TRBJ2-5, with TRBD1 identical over 8 bases. The clonotype comes from a woman aged 40 to 50 who had recovered from COVID-19. This CDR3 is CATTDREETQYF. Written as DNA, the CDR3 is TGTGCCACCACGGACAGGGAGGAGACCCAGTACTTC.